The 8 T cell receptor beta chains presented below share a single source sample, sequenced in a study of T cells expressing NK-cell markers. Using the 5' RACE reads, TCRdb records one entry per CDR3 protein without DNA. This sample contains a few hundred thousand distinct CDR3 sequences. Sequenced material: blood T cells: a sorted CD56 or NKG2C T cell subset, CD4+ or CD8+ T cells, or bulk PBMC T cells (not recorded which). The receptors shown here come from a man aged 18 to 69 in good health.

V gene TRBV7-7 combines with J gene TRBJ2-2; TCRdb gives TRBD2 as the D gene, but with no DNA this cannot be confirmed. The germline CDR1 and CDR2 sequences are SSHAT and FNYEAQ (reference sequence). The CDR3 contains 14 residues. The CDR3 spells CASSLATGLAKLFF.

This chain uses TRBV20-1 with TRBJ1-1. Germline CDR1 DFQATT, CDR2 SNEGSKA (reference sequence). The CDR3 consists of 13 residues. CDR3 amino acids: CSAGLGQRSEAFF.

J is TRBJ1-5 and V is TRBV7-8. CDR1 and CDR2 from the germline V gene are SGHVS and FQNEAQ. This CDR3 is 16 amino acids long. This CDR3 is CASSFSVRNSNQPQHF. Full variable domain (rest looked up from reference TRBV7-8 and TRBJ1-5): GAGVSQSPRYKVAKRGQDVALRCDPISGHVSLFWYQQALGQGPEFLTYFQNEAQLDKSGLPSDRFFAERPEGSVSTLKIQRTQQEDSAVYLCASSFSVRNSNQPQHFGDGTRLSIL.

The chain uses TRBV19 and TRBJ1-2; as DNA is missing, the TRBD1 call by TCRdb cannot be tested. Germline CDR1 LNHDA, CDR2 SQIVND (reference sequence). The CDR3 is 14 residues long. CDR3 in amino acids: CASLDPGRSYGYTF.

The CDR3 sequence is CASSPTGQTNTEAFF. The V call is TRBV5-1, the J call TRBJ1-1; TCRdb designates TRBD1, a call that cannot be tested without DNA. Germline CDR1 SGHRS, CDR2 YFSETQ. The CDR3 length is 15 residues.

CDR3 loop: CASSPTGHPNTEAFF. This rearrangement joins TRBV18 to TRBJ1-1; TCRdb selects TRBD1, and the lack of DNA leaves this call unchecked. In germline, CDR1 is KGHSH, CDR2 LQKENI. This CDR3 has 15 amino acids.

J is TRBJ2-3 and V is TRBV19. CDR1 is LNHDA, CDR2 SQIVND, per germline (reference sequence). The CDR3 runs 13 residues. This chain's CDR3 is CASSNYIADTQYF. Filled out from reference TRBV19 and TRBJ2-3, the complete variable domain reads DGGITQSPKYLFRKEGQNVTLSCEQNLNHDAMYWYRQDPGQGLRLIYYSQIVNDFQKGDIAEGYSVSREKKESFPLTVTSAQKNPTAFYLCASSNYIADTQYFGPGTRLTVL.

This chain uses TRBV5-1 with TRBJ2-5; TCRdb gives TRBD1 as the D gene, but with no DNA this cannot be confirmed. From germline, CDR1 is SGHRS and CDR2 YFSETQ. The CDR3 runs to 14 residues. CDR3 amino acids: CASSSYRVRETQYF.